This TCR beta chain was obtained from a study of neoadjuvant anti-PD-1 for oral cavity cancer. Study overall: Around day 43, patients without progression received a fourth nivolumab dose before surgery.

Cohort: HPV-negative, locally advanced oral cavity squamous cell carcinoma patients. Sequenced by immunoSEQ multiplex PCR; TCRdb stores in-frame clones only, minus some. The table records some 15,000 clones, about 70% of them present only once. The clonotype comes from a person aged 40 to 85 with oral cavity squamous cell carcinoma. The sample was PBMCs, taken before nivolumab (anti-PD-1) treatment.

The CDR3 bases are TGTGCCAGCAGTGAGGGAACCGGGACAGGGGGCTACGAGCAGTACTTC. Amino acids: CASSEGTGTGGYEQYF. The genes are TRBV6-1 and TRBJ2-7, with 11 bases that match TRBD1. Germline V gene data show CDR1 as MNHNS and CDR2 as SASEGT. J gave up 3 bases and V 3 bases, and 7 bases lay outside the gene matches. This CDR3 is 16 amino acids long.